The text below deals with one T cell receptor (beta chain). Data came from immunoSEQ multiplex PCR; TCRdb stores just in-frame clones and leaves some out. The data contain approximately 20,000 clones, roughly 85% of them singletons. This entry comes from a study of T cell changes during pregnancy in multiple sclerosis. This sample comprised CD8+ T cells from peripheral blood mononuclear cells, obtained in the third trimester of pregnancy. The clonotype comes from a female donor in good health, enrolled as a control in a pregnancy study.

The CDR3 bases are TGTGCCAGCAGCCACACAGATACGCAGTATTTT. This encodes CASSHTDTQYF. The V gene is TRBV7-9, the J gene TRBJ2-3; no definite D call. Per germline, CDR1 SEHNR and CDR2 FQNEAQ (reference sequence). The V end lost 5 bases, the J end lost 2 bases, and 2 bases lay between the germline ends. The CDR3 is 11 amino acids.